The 19 T cell receptor beta chains below all came from one sample that was sequenced in a study of blood T cell repertoires in COVID-19. Profiled with immunoSEQ multiplex PCR; TCRdb holds only in-frame clones, not every one. The sample yields under 350,000 clones, around 86% seen once. Sequencing used peripheral blood. The receptors here all came from a human donor in a cohort sampled during active COVID-19.

This clone was observed a handful of times. J is TRBJ1-1 and V is TRBV5-1, with D possibly matching TRBD1 (6 bases). The CDR3 sequence is 15 residues long. V was cut by 4 bases and J by 6 bases, with 19 bases left in between. In germline, CDR1 is SGHRS, CDR2 YFSETQ. CDR3 DNA sequence: TGCGCCAGCAGCCTGAGGACAGTGTTTAAGGCTGAAGCTTTCTTT. This gives the protein CASSLRTVFKAEAFF.

The J gene is TRBJ2-6, the V gene TRBV27; TRBD1 is a possible D gene (6 bases). V lost 6 bases, J lost 0 bases, and 12 bases lay in between. The CDR3 runs to 16 residues. Looked up from germline, CDR1 is MNHEY and CDR2 is SMNVEV (reference sequence). CDR3 sequence reads: CASRETGYSGANVLTF. In DNA form, the CDR3 reads TGTGCCAGCAGAGAGACAGGATACTCTGGGGCCAACGTCCTGACTTTC.

The gene calls are TRBV19 and TRBJ1-3, with 9 bases lining up with TRBD1. The CDR3 has 15 residues. Per germline, CDR1 LNHDA and CDR2 SQIVND (reference sequence). J lost 0 bases, V lost 7 bases, and 4 bases had no gene match. This chain's CDR3 is CASTWDRASGNTIYF. DNA for the CDR3: TGTGCCAGTACCTGGGACAGGGCCTCTGGAAACACCATATATTTT.

The V call is TRBV5-1, the J call TRBJ2-2; 10 bases align to TRBD2. This CDR3 is built from 16 residues. V lost 6 bases and J lost 2; bases outside the gene matches: 7. Germline CDR1 is SGHRS and CDR2 is YFSETQ. The CDR3 sequence: CASTDRTSGNTGELFF. DNA for the CDR3: TGCGCCAGCACGGACCGGACTAGCGGAAACACCGGGGAGCTGTTTTTT.

The CDR3 reads CASSPTGLAKNIQYF. In DNA, the CDR3 is TGTGCCAGCAGTCCTACAGGGCTAGCCAAAAACATTCAGTACTTC. The chain employs TRBV28 and TRBJ2-4; the D gene is possibly TRBD1 (6 bases). The germline CDR1 and CDR2 sequences are MDHEN and SYDVKM. The CDR3 has 15 residues. Trimming left V 5 bases short and J 0 bases short, with 11 bases between.

The genes are TRBV6-5 and TRBJ2-7; no clear D. With 5 bases removed from V and 3 bases from J, the gap between germline ends came to 14 bases. CDR1 and CDR2 from the germline V gene are MNHEY and SVGAGI. The CDR3 totals 14 residues. CDR3 in DNA: TGTGCCAGCAGTCCCGGTGGAGCGTACTACGAGCAGTACTTC. As protein: CASSPGGAYYEQYF.

The chain links TRBV10-3 to TRBJ1-1; D may be TRBD1 (5 bases). Per the germline V gene, CDR1 is ENHRY and CDR2 is SYGVKD. Trimming took 6 bases from V and 4 from J, leaving 15 bases between them. The CDR3 totals 14 residues. CDR3 protein: CAIRPGPQGTEAFF. The CDR3 nucleotides are TGTGCCATCAGACCGGGCCCCCAGGGCACTGAAGCTTTCTTT.

This chain connects TRBV27 to TRBJ2-2; D might be TRBD2 (5 bases). The CDR3 spans 17 residues. Germline V gene data show CDR1 as MNHEY and CDR2 as SMNVEV (reference sequence). V lost 6 bases and J 1 base, leaving 18 bases between the germline ends. CDR3 nucleotides: TGTGCCAGCAGAGACTATGCCGTAGCAGTGAACACCGGGGAGCTGTTTTTT. This codes for CASRDYAVAVNTGELFF.

CDR3 in DNA: TGTGCCAGCAGTTACTCCGGGGGTCCGGATCAGCCCCAGCATTTT. Amino acid sequence: CASSYSGGPDQPQHF. The chain has TRBV6-5 and TRBJ1-5; D is possibly TRBD1 (5 bases). Trimming took 0 bases from V and 5 from J, leaving 11 bases between them. Germline V lookup: CDR1 MNHEY, CDR2 SVGAGI. CDR3 length equals 15 residues.

V and J are TRBV9 and TRBJ2-1; 9 nucleotides agree with TRBD2. CDR3 length: 15 residues. V gave up 0 bases and J gave up 8 bases; unmatched junction bases: 6. Germline CDR1 and CDR2: SGDLS and YYNGEE. CDR3 in DNA: TGTGCCAGCAGCGTAGGAGGACTAGCGTTCGATGAGCAGTTCTTC. Translating gives CASSVGGLAFDEQFF.

The chain uses TRBV28 and TRBJ1-5, with a weak D call TRBD1 (5 bases). The germline V and J ends were trimmed by 7 bases and 4 bases, with 20 bases remaining between them. The germline V gene has CDR1 MDHEN and CDR2 SYDVKM. This CDR3 has 16 amino acids. The CDR3 bases are TGTGCCAGCACCTCTTTTGCAGGGAGGACAAATCAGCCCCAGCATTTT. Amino acids: CASTSFAGRTNQPQHF.

The rearrangement uses TRBV27 and TRBJ2-3; the D gene is possibly TRBD2 (6 bases). The ends were cut back, 3 bases at V and 0 bases at J, with 22 bases in the middle. Germline CDR1 is MNHEY and CDR2 is SMNVEV (reference sequence). The CDR3 covers 19 residues. The CDR3 region is CASSLQTGTHHHSTDTQYF. CDR3 nucleotide sequence: TGTGCCAGCAGTTTGCAAACGGGGACTCATCATCATAGCACAGATACGCAGTATTTT.

The V and J genes are TRBV7-2 and TRBJ2-5; no clear D gene. The CDR3 spans 14 residues. The ends were cut back, 0 bases at V and 2 bases at J, with 7 bases in the middle. Germline V gives CDR1 SGHTA, CDR2 FQGNSA. The chain's CDR3 is CASSLASQQETQYF. As DNA, the CDR3 is TGTGCCAGCAGCTTAGCGTCTCAGCAAGAGACCCAGTACTTC.

The J gene is TRBJ2-3, the V gene TRBV2; no reliable D call. Trimming took 4 bases from V and 6 from J, leaving 5 bases between them. CDR3 length: 11 amino acids. The germline V gene encodes CDR1 SNHLY and CDR2 FYNNEI. CDR3 in DNA: TGTGCCAGCAGTGTAAGCGATACGCAGTATTTT. The encoded protein is CASSVSDTQYF.

The CDR3 region is CASSPRTRDEQYF. CDR3 DNA: TGTGCCAGCTCGCCTAGGACTAGGGATGAGCAGTACTTC. The rearrangement joins TRBV18 to TRBJ2-7; 7 nucleotides line up with TRBD2. CDR1 is KGHSH and CDR2 is LQKENI in the germline V gene. This CDR3 comprises 13 residues. The V segment lost 6 bases and the J segment 7 bases; nucleotides outside the gene matches: 9.

The chain links TRBV11-2 to TRBJ2-7; D is perhaps TRBD1 (7 bases). CDR3 length equals 14 residues. The ends were cut back, 5 bases at V and 2 bases at J, with 13 bases in the middle. Per germline, CDR1 SGHAT and CDR2 FQNNGV. The CDR3 protein is CASSPQGGTYEQYF. The DNA for the CDR3 is TGTGCCAGCAGCCCTCAGGGGGGAACCTACGAGCAGTACTTC.

The chain's CDR3 is CASSQNGQGMGQPQHF. The CDR3 nucleotides read TGTGCCAGCTCGCAGAACGGACAGGGGATGGGGCAGCCCCAGCATTTT. The J gene is TRBJ1-5, the V gene TRBV18, with 9 bases matching TRBD1. Per germline, CDR1 KGHSH and CDR2 LQKENI. J gave up 7 bases and V 6 bases, and 13 bases lay outside the gene matches. The CDR3 is 16 residues long.

This clone occurred once. The chain links TRBV7-3 to TRBJ2-5; no definite D call. Trimming cost V 5 bases and J 0 bases, with 7 bases left between them. CDR1 and CDR2 (germline): SGHTA, FQGTGA. CDR3 length: 13 amino acids. CDR3 in amino acids: CASSPNYQETQYF. The DNA of the CDR3 is TGTGCCAGCAGCCCTAACTACCAAGAGACCCAGTACTTC.

The CDR3 DNA reads TGTGCCAGCAGCTTAGCGGGTCGGACATCCGGTTCACCCCTCCACTTT. It encodes CASSLAGRTSGSPLHF. V is TRBV7-2 and J is TRBJ1-6, with D tentatively TRBD1 (5 bases). Germline V gene lookup returns CDR1 SGHTA and CDR2 FQGNSA. This CDR3 is built from 16 residues. Trimming took off 0 bases at V and 9 bases at J, with 15 bases between the two ends.